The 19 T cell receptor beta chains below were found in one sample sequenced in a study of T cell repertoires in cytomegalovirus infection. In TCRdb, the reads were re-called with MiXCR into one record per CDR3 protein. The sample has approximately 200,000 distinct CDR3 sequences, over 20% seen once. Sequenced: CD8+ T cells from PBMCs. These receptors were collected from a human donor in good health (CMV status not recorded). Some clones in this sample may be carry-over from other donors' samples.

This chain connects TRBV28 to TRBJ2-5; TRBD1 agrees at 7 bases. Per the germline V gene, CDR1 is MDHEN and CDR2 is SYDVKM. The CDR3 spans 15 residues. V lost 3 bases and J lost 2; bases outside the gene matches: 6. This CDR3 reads CASSFPGTVQETQYF. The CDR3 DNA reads TGTGCCAGCAGTTTTCCCGGGACAGTTCAAGAGACCCAGTACTTC.

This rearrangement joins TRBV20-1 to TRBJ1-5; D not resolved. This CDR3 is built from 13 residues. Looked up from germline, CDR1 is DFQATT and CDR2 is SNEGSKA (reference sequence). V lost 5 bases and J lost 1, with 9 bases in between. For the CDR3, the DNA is TGCAGTGCTGGTGGAGAGAGCAATCAGCCCCAGCATTTT. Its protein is CSAGGESNQPQHF.

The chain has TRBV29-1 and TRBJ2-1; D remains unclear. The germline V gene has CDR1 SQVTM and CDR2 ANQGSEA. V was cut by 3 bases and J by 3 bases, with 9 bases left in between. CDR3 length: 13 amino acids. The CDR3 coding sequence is TGCAGCGTTGAGGCTTACGACTACAATGAGCAGTTCTTC. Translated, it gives CSVEAYDYNEQFF.

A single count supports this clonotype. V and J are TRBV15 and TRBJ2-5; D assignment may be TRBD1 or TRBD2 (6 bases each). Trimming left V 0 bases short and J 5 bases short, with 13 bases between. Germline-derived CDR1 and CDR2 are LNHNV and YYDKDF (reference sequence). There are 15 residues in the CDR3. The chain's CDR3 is CATSRDGGPYETQYF. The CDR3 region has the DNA TGTGCCACCAGCAGAGATGGGGGGCCCTATGAGACCCAGTACTTC. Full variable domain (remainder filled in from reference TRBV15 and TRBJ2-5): DAMVIQNPRYQVTQFGKPVTLSCSQTLNHNVMYWYQQKSSQAPKLLFHYYDKDFNNEADTPDNFQSRRPNTSFCFLDIRSPGLGDTAMYLCATSRDGGPYETQYFGPGTRLLVL.

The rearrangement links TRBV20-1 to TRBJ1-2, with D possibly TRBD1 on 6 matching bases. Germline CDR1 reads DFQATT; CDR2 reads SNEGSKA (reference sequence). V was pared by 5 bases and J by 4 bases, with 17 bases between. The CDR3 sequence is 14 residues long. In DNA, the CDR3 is TGCAGTGCTGAGGGGGACCCCGAGGGCTATGGCTACACCTTC. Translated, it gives CSAEGDPEGYGYTF.

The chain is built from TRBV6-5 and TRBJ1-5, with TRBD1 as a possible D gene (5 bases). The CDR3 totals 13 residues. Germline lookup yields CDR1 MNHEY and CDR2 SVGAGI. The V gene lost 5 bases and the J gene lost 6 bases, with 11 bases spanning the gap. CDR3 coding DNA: TGTGCCAGCAGTGGGCAGGGAGGTCAGCCCCAGCATTTT. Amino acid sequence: CASSGQGGQPQHF.

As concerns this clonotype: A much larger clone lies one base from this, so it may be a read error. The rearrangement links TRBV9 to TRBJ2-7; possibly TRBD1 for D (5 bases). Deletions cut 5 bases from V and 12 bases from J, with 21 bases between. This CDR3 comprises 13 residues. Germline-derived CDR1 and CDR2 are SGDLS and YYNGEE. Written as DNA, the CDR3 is TGTGCCAGCAGTACCAGTATTACGGACACCCGGTACTTC. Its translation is CASSTSITDTRYF.

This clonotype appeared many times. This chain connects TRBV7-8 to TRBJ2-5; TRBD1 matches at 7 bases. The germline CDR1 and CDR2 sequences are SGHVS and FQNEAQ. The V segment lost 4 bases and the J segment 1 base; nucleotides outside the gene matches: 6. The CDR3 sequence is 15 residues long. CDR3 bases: TGTGCCAGCAGCTCCCACCGGGACAGCCAAGAGACCCAGTACTTC. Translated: CASSSHRDSQETQYF.

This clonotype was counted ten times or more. The CDR3 sequence is CASSPNTDRNPGKLFF. The CDR3 nucleotides read TGTGCCAGCAGCCCAAACACCGACAGGAACCCGGGAAAACTGTTTTTT. The rearrangement links TRBV7-9 to TRBJ1-4; D may be TRBD1 (6 bases). CDR1 and CDR2 (germline): SEHNR, FQNEAQ (reference sequence). CDR3 size: 16 residues. Trimming stripped 5 bases from V and 10 bases from J, with 23 bases between.

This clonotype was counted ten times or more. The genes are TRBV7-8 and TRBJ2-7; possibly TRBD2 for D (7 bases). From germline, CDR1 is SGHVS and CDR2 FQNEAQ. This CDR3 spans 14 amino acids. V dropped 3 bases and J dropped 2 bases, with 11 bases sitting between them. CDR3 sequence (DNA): TGTGCCAGCAGCTTCGCGGGGGACACCTACGAGCAGTACTTC. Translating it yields CASSFAGDTYEQYF.

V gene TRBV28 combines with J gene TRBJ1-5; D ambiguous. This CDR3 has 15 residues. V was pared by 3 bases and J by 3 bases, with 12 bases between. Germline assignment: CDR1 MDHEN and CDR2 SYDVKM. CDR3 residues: CASSFRPQANQPQHF. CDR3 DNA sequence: TGTGCCAGCAGTTTTCGTCCCCAGGCCAATCAGCCCCAGCATTTT.

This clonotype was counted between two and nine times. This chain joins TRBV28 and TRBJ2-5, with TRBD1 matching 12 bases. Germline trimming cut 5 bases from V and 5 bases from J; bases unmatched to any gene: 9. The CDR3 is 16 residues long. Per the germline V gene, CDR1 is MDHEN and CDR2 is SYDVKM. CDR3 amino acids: CASSGGTGGAYETQYF. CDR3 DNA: TGTGCCAGCAGTGGGGGGACAGGGGGCGCATATGAGACCCAGTACTTC.

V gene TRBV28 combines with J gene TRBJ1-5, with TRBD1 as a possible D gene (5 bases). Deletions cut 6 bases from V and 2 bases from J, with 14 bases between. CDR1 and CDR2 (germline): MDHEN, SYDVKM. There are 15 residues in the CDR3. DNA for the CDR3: TGTGCCAGCAGCCAGGGACCTTGGGGCAATCAGCCCCAGCATTTT. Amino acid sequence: CASSQGPWGNQPQHF.

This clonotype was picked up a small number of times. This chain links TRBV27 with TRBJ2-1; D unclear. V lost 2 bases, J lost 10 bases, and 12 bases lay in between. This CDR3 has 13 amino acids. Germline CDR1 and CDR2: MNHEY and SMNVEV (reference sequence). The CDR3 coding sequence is TGTGCCAGCAGTTTAAGCCTAGACGGGGAGCAGTTCTTC. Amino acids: CASSLSLDGEQFF.

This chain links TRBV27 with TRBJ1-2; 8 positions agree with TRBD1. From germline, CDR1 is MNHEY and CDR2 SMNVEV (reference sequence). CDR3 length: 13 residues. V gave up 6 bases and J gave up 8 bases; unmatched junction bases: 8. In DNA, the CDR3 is TGTGCCAGCAGACCGACAGGGGACGCGGGCTACACCTTC. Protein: CASRPTGDAGYTF.

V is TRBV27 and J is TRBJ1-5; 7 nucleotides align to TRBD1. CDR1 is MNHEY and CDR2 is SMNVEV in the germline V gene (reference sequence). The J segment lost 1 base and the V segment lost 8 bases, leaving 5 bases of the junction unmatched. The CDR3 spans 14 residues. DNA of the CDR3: TGTGCCAGCGGGTCACAGGGGAGCAATCAGCCCCAGCATTTT. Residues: CASGSQGSNQPQHF.

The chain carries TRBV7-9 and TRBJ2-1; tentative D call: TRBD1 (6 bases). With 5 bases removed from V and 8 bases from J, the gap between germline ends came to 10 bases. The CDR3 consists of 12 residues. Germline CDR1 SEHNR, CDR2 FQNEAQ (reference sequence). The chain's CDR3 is CASSPKGDEQFF. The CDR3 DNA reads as TGTGCCAGCAGCCCAAAGGGGGATGAGCAGTTCTTC.

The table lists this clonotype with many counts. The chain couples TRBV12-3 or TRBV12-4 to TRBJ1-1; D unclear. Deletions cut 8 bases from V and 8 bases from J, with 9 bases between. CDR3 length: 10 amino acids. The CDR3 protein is CASGSGEAFF. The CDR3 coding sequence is TGTGCCAGCGGGTCGGGGGAAGCTTTCTTT.

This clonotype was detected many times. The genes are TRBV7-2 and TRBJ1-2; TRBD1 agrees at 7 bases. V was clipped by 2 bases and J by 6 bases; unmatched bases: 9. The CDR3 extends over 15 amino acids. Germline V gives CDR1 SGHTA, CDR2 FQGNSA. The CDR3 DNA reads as TGTGCCAGCAGCTTAATTCCAGGGGGGCTGGATGGCTACACCTTC. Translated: CASSLIPGGLDGYTF.